The 5 T cell receptor beta chains listed next were all sequenced from one sample in a study of early T cells in non-severe SARS-CoV-2 infection. MiXCR, applied by TCRdb to the 5' RACE reads, yields one record per CDR3 protein. The data show about 77,000 distinct CDR3 sequences, about a sixth seen once. Sequenced input: whole blood. These receptors came from an adult who was a healthcare worker with PCR-confirmed SARS-CoV-2 infection or an uninfected control (not recorded which).

This sequence joins TRBV6-5 and TRBJ1-3; D call uncertain. Trimming stripped 0 bases from V and 1 base from J, with 7 bases between. The CDR3 is 15 residues long. In germline, CDR1 is MNHEY, CDR2 SVGAGI. In DNA form, the CDR3 reads TGTGCCAGCAGTTACTCGAAAGGGTCTGGAAACACCATATATTTT. Its translation is CASSYSKGSGNTIYF.

This CDR3 is CASSKGDGRAADTQYF. The CDR3 coding sequence is TGCGCCAGCAGCAAGGGCGACGGGAGGGCCGCAGATACGCAGTATTTT. This sequence joins TRBV10-1 and TRBJ2-3, with 8 bases aligning to TRBD2. The CDR3 extends over 16 amino acids. V trimming: 6 bases; J trimming: 4 bases; junction bases outside the gene matches: 12. Germline CDR1 and CDR2: WNHNN and SYGVQD (reference sequence).

The rearrangement joins TRBV27 to TRBJ2-1, with D unresolved. Germline lookup yields CDR1 MNHEY and CDR2 SMNVEV (reference sequence). Trimming cost V 8 bases and J 0 bases, with 8 bases left between them. The CDR3 consists of 13 residues. As DNA, the CDR3 is TGTGCCAGCTTGGATCACTCCTACAATGAGCAGTTCTTC. Translating it yields CASLDHSYNEQFF.

This clonotype was seen repeatedly, ten times or more. The J gene is TRBJ1-5, the V gene TRBV7-6; D might be TRBD1 (6 bases). V lost 1 base and J 10 bases, leaving 11 bases between the germline ends. CDR1 is SGHVS, CDR2 FNYEAQ, per germline. The CDR3 runs 13 residues. DNA of the CDR3: TGTGCCAGCAGCTTAGATCCGGGACATCCCCAGCATTTT. Translating it yields CASSLDPGHPQHF.

V is TRBV4-2 and J is TRBJ2-1, with TRBD2 as a possible D gene (6 bases). CDR1 is LGHNA and CDR2 is YNFKEQ in the germline V gene. The CDR3 totals 14 residues. V was pared by 0 bases and J by 5 bases, with 8 bases between. This chain's CDR3 is CASSQDSGHNEQFF. CDR3 nucleotides: TGTGCCAGCAGCCAAGATAGCGGCCACAATGAGCAGTTCTTC.